Shown below are 25 T cell receptor beta chains from a single sample sequenced in a study of CD8 T cells in ankylosing spondylitis (dated 2017 in TCRdb). Libraries were constructed by 5' RACE. Sequencing was performed on an Illumina HiSeq 2500. TCRdb trimmed public reads at Q25 via fastp, called clones via MiXCR and kept in-frame beta chains. Under each unique CDR3 protein, matching rows form one entry showing the most common genes and DNA. This sample gives around 250,000 distinct CDR3 sequences in total; about 10% of them show up just once. The biggest ten clones account for under 7% of the sample. The sample comprised blood, either unsorted or a sorted T cell fraction (not recorded which). The receptor source for this set is a male donor with ankylosing spondylitis or in good health (not recorded which).

In its sample, this clonotype was seen many times. V usage is TRBV5-1 and J usage is TRBJ1-1, with D maybe TRBD1 (6 bases). The germline V and J ends were trimmed by 0 bases and 7 bases, with 19 bases remaining between them. This CDR3 contains 16 residues. Germline assignment: CDR1 SGHRS and CDR2 YFSETQ. The CDR3 spells CASSLVAAGEELEAFF. In nucleotides, the CDR3 is TGCGCCAGCAGCTTGGTTGCGGCAGGGGAGGAGCTTGAAGCTTTCTTT.

The gene calls are TRBV5-1 and TRBJ1-6; TRBD1 matches at 7 bases. Trimming took 5 bases from V and 6 from J; bases not matched to a gene: 8. The germline V gene has CDR1 SGHRS and CDR2 YFSETQ. The CDR3 has 15 amino acids. DNA of the CDR3: TGCGCCAGCAGACTAGGACAGGAGACTAATTCACCCCTCCACTTT. Protein product: CASRLGQETNSPLHF. Full variable domain (remainder filled in from reference TRBV5-1 and TRBJ1-6): KAGVTQTPRYLIKTRGQQVTLSCSPISGHRSVSWYQQTPGQGLQFLFEYFSETQRNKGNFPGRFSGRQFSNSRSEMNVSTLELGDSALYLCASRLGQETNSPLHFGNGTRLTVT.

This clonotype was seen many times. J is TRBJ2-5 and V is TRBV10-3; D call uncertain. V lost 5 bases, J lost 3 bases, and 10 bases lay in between. The CDR3 is 13 residues long. Germline V CDR1 and CDR2: ENHRY, SYGVKD. The chain's CDR3 is CAISPSNKETQYF. The DNA of the CDR3 is TGTGCCATCAGTCCCTCGAATAAAGAGACCCAGTACTTC.

This clonotype has just a few counts. J is TRBJ2-1 and V is TRBV21-1; TRBD1 is taken as the D call from the table, unchecked against the DNA. TRBV21-1 represents a pseudogene. This CDR3 comprises 14 residues. The CDR3 reads CASRNGYRDRIQFF. The CDR3, as DNA: TGTGCCAGCAGGAATGGCTACCGGGACAGAATTCAGTTCTTC.

This clonotype was detected many times. The J gene is TRBJ1-1, the V gene TRBV20-1, with TRBD1 as a possible D gene (5 bases). Germline loops: CDR1 DFQATT, CDR2 SNEGSKA (reference sequence). With 3 bases removed from V and 4 bases from J, the gap between germline ends came to 18 bases. The CDR3 contains 15 residues. CDR3 nucleotides: TGCAGTGCTAGTGTGGCGGACCTGGGGGGCACTGAAGCTTTCTTT. Translating it yields CSASVADLGGTEAFF.

The V call is TRBV5-6, the J call TRBJ2-3; D remains unclear. V was pared by 3 bases and J by 0 bases, with 14 bases between. CDR1 is SGHDT and CDR2 is YYEEEE in the germline V gene. The CDR3 runs 16 residues. CDR3 residues: CASSSLVATSTDTQYF. For the CDR3, the DNA is TGTGCCAGCAGCTCGTTAGTCGCCACTAGCACAGATACGCAGTATTTT.

This clonotype was detected only a few times. The chain couples TRBV20-1 to TRBJ2-3; TRBD2 matches at 8 bases. The trim removed 6 bases at V and 1 base at J, leaving 6 bases unmatched. This CDR3 spans 14 amino acids. Looked up from germline, CDR1 is DFQATT and CDR2 is SNEGSKA (reference sequence). For the CDR3, the DNA is TGCAGTGCCCCCCGGGGGGGGGGCACAGATACGCAGTATTTT. The encoded protein is CSAPRGGGTDTQYF.

This clonotype came up many times. This rearrangement joins TRBV5-1 to TRBJ1-3; 7 bases line up with TRBD1. The CDR3 has 15 residues. The germline CDR1 and CDR2 sequences are SGHRS and YFSETQ. The J segment lost 0 bases and the V segment lost 3 bases, leaving 3 bases of the junction unmatched. The CDR3: CASSWTGNSGNTIYF. CDR3 bases: TGCGCCAGCAGCTGGACAGGAAACTCTGGAAACACCATATATTTT. The variable domain in full, with the rest retrieved from reference TRBV5-1 and TRBJ1-3, is KAGVTQTPRYLIKTRGQQVTLSCSPISGHRSVSWYQQTPGQGLQFLFEYFSETQRNKGNFPGRFSGRQFSNSRSEMNVSTLELGDSALYLCASSWTGNSGNTIYFGEGSWLTVV.

The table lists this clonotype with many counts. The DNA for the CDR3 is TGTGCCAGCAGCTTTACAGACAATCAGCCCCAGCATTTT. Translated: CASSFTDNQPQHF. V gene TRBV11-2 combines with J gene TRBJ1-5; D not certain. The V end was cut by 3 bases, the J end by 3 bases, with 6 bases between. This CDR3 is built from 13 residues. Germline CDR1 is SGHAT and CDR2 is FQNNGV. Complete variable domain (other parts from reference TRBV11-2 and TRBJ1-5): EAGVAQSPRYKIIEKRQSVAFWCNPISGHATLYWYQQILGQGPKLLIQFQNNGVVDDSQLPKDRFSAERLKGVDSTLKIQPAKLEDSAVYLCASSFTDNQPQHFGDGTRLSIL.

The chain uses TRBV7-2 and TRBJ2-7, with D possibly TRBD2 on 6 matching bases. V shed 5 bases and J shed 5 bases, with 19 bases lying between them. CDR3 length: 15 residues. Per germline, CDR1 SGHTA and CDR2 FQGNSA. This chain's CDR3 is CASSPSAGRADEQYF. CDR3 DNA: TGTGCCAGCAGCCCCTCAGCGGGTAGGGCGGACGAGCAGTACTTC.

The J gene is TRBJ2-4, the V gene TRBV4-1, with a weak D call TRBD1 (6 bases). V was clipped by 5 bases and J by 5 bases, with 19 bases between them. The CDR3 has 16 residues. Germline assignment: CDR1 MGHRA and CDR2 YSYEKL. Here the CDR3 reads CASSEPPGTSENIQYF. Here the CDR3 DNA reads TGCGCCAGCAGCGAACCCCCAGGGACAAGCGAAAACATTCAGTACTTC.

The V gene is TRBV13, the J gene TRBJ2-1; D uncertain. The germline V gene encodes CDR1 PRHDT and CDR2 FYEKMQ (reference sequence). The V end lost 5 bases, the J end lost 5 bases, and 16 bases lay between the germline ends. The CDR3 extends over 15 amino acids. CDR3 nucleotide sequence: TGTGCCAGCAGCCTCTACCCCGGAGAGGACAATGAGCAGTTCTTC. Protein sequence: CASSLYPGEDNEQFF.

This chain connects TRBV2 to TRBJ2-7; D tentatively reads TRBD1 or TRBD2 (6 bases each). The V and J ends lost 4 bases and 4 bases respectively, with 17 bases between them. This CDR3 comprises 15 residues. The germline V gene encodes CDR1 SNHLY and CDR2 FYNNEI. The CDR3 loop is CASSAEGRGLYEQYF. The CDR3 nucleotides read TGTGCCAGCAGTGCGGAAGGCCGGGGGCTTTACGAGCAGTACTTC.

This clonotype was recorded many times. V usage is TRBV28 and J usage is TRBJ2-5; TRBD1 agrees at 7 bases. This CDR3 comprises 13 residues. The germline CDR1 and CDR2 sequences are MDHEN and SYDVKM. The junction had 8 bases not matched to a gene; V was cut back by 3 bases and J by 10 bases. The CDR3 DNA reads TGTGCCAGCAGTTTCGGGACAGTCGGCGTCCAGTACTTC. Its translation is CASSFGTVGVQYF.

This clonotype was counted at least ten times. The CDR3 loop reads CASTRPPGTLFYEQYF. The CDR3 DNA reads as TGTGCCAGCACCCGCCCTCCAGGGACACTCTTTTACGAGCAGTACTTC. The V gene is TRBV6-1, the J gene TRBJ2-7; D might be TRBD1 (6 bases). Between the trimmed V and J ends, which lost 7 bases and 4 bases, there was a span of 23 bases. Per germline, CDR1 MNHNS and CDR2 SASEGT. The CDR3 has 16 residues.

This clonotype showed up many times. V is TRBV12-3 or TRBV12-4 and J is TRBJ2-2; 7 bases align to TRBD1. The CDR3 sequence is 13 residues long. After removal of 5 bases from V and 5 bases from J, the junction contained 2 bases not matched to a gene. CDR3: CASSPQGTGELFF. In nucleotides, the CDR3 is TGTGCCAGCAGTCCACAGGGGACCGGGGAGCTGTTTTTT.

This clonotype was seen a single time. J is TRBJ2-1 and V is TRBV5-1; the match to TRBD1 covers 7 bases. CDR3 length: 15 amino acids. V was pared by 1 base and J by 4 bases, with 5 bases of the junction left unmatched. Germline loops: CDR1 SGHRS, CDR2 YFSETQ. The CDR3 reads CASSLQTGNYNEQFF. In nucleotides, the CDR3 is TGCGCCAGCAGCTTGCAGACAGGGAATTACAATGAGCAGTTCTTC. The full variable domain, its missing parts supplied by reference TRBV5-1 and TRBJ2-1, is KAGVTQTPRYLIKTRGQQVTLSCSPISGHRSVSWYQQTPGQGLQFLFEYFSETQRNKGNFPGRFSGRQFSNSRSEMNVSTLELGDSALYLCASSLQTGNYNEQFFGPGTRLTVL.

The chain recombines TRBV7-2 with TRBJ1-6; tentative D call: TRBD1 (5 bases). Germline V CDR1 and CDR2: SGHTA, FQGNSA. CDR3 length: 17 amino acids. The V end lost 2 bases, the J end lost 9 bases, and 20 bases lay between the germline ends. The CDR3 spells CASSLPSGRGGGSPLHF. CDR3 nucleotide sequence: TGTGCCAGCAGCTTACCGTCAGGGCGGGGAGGAGGTTCACCCCTCCACTTT.

At least ten counts were recorded for this clonotype. This chain links TRBV15 with TRBJ2-1, with D perhaps assigned TRBD1 or TRBD2 (6 bases each). V was cut by 5 bases and J by 2 bases, with 13 bases left in between. The CDR3 totals 15 residues. Germline values: CDR1 LNHNV, CDR2 YYDKDF (reference sequence). CDR3 bases: TGTGCCACCAGCGAGGGGGGTTCCCCCTACAATGAGCAGTTCTTC. Translation: CATSEGGSPYNEQFF.

This clonotype has more than one count but fewer than ten. This chain joins TRBV28 and TRBJ1-5; D might be TRBD1 (6 bases). Germline CDR1 MDHEN, CDR2 SYDVKM. Trimming took off 7 bases at V and 5 bases at J, with 15 bases between the two ends. The CDR3 contains 14 residues. CDR3 bases: TGTGCCAGCACACAGGGAGACGGAGATCAGCCCCAGCATTTT. This sequence encodes CASTQGDGDQPQHF.

In this sample, this clonotype turned up many times. The chain is built from TRBV5-6 and TRBJ2-5, with D possibly matching TRBD2 (5 bases). Germline lookup yields CDR1 SGHDT and CDR2 YYEEEE. This CDR3 is built from 17 residues. V gave up 4 bases and J gave up 1 base, with 20 bases separating them. In DNA, the CDR3 is TGTGCCAGCAGCGAACGAACTGCCAGCGGAGCCCAAGAGACCCAGTACTTC. Encoded protein: CASSERTASGAQETQYF.

This clonotype was seen many times. This chain uses TRBV10-3 with TRBJ1-1; possible D gene TRBD1, 6 bases. The CDR3 is 14 residues long. CDR1 and CDR2 (germline): ENHRY, SYGVKD. V shed 4 bases and J shed 6 bases, with 15 bases lying between them. This CDR3 reads CAISVTGFKAEAFF. In DNA, the CDR3 is TGTGCCATCAGTGTGACAGGATTTAAGGCTGAAGCTTTCTTT.

This clonotype was observed a few times. The chain is built from TRBV29-1 and TRBJ2-6; a possible D gene is TRBD2 (5 bases). Trimming stripped 2 bases from V and 2 bases from J, with 10 bases between. The CDR3 loop spans 15 amino acids. Per the germline V gene, CDR1 is SQVTM and CDR2 is ANQGSEA. The CDR3 nucleotides read TGCAGCGTTGAAAAGGCCGGGGCTGGGGCCAACGTCCTGACTTTC. Translation gives CSVEKAGAGANVLTF.

This clonotype has ten or more counts. V usage is TRBV20-1 and J usage is TRBJ2-7, with D perhaps TRBD1 or TRBD2 (5 bases each). The CDR3 contains 14 residues. V lost 5 bases to trimming and J lost 3 bases, with 17 bases between them. Per germline, CDR1 DFQATT and CDR2 SNEGSKA (reference sequence). Here the CDR3 reads CSAGQSGPIYEQYF. CDR3 nucleotides: TGCAGTGCTGGGCAGTCGGGGCCCATCTACGAGCAGTACTTC.

This chain joins TRBV7-6 and TRBJ2-1, with D perhaps being TRBD1 or TRBD2 (5 bases each). This CDR3 comprises 14 residues. Germline-derived CDR1 and CDR2 are SGHVS and FNYEAQ. Trimming pared 10 bases from V and 5 bases from J, leaving 18 bases between. CDR3: CATFGRVGDNEQFF. CDR3 in DNA: TGTGCCACCTTTGGCCGGGTGGGGGACAATGAGCAGTTCTTC.